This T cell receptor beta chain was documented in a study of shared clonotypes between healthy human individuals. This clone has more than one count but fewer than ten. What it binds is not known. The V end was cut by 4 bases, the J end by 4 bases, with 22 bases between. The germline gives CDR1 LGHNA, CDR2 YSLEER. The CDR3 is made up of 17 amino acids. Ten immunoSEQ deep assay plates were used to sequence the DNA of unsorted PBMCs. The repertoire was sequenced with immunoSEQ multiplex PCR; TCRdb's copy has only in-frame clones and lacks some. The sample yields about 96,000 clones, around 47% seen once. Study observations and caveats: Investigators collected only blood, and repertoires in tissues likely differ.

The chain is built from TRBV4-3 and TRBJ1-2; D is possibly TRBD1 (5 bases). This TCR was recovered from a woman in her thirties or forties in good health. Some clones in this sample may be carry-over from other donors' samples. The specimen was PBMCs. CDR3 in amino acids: CASSPVSAGGGVYGYTF. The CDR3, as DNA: TGCGCCAGCAGCCCAGTATCCGCCGGCGGGGGAGTCTATGGCTACACCTTC.